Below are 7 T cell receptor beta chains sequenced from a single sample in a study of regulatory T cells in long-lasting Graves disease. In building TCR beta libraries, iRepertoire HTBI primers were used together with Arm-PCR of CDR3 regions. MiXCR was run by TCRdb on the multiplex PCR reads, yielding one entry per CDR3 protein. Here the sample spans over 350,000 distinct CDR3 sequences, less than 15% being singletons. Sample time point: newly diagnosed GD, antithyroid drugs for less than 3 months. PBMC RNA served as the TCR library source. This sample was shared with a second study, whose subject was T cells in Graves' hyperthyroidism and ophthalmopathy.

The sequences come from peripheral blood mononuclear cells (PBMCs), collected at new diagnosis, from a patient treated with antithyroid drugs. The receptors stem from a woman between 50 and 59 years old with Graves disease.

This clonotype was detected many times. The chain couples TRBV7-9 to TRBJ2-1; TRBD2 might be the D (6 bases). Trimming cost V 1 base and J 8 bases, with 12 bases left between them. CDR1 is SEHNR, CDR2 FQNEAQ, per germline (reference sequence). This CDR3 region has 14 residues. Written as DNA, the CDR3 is TGTGCCAGCAGCTTAGTGGACGGGAGCGATGAGCAGTTCTTC. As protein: CASSLVDGSDEQFF.

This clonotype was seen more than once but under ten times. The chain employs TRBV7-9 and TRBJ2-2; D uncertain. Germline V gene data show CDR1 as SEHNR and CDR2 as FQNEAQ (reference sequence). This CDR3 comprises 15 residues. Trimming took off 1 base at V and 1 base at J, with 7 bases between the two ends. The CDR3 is CASSLGLGNTGELFF. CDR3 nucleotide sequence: TGTGCCAGCAGCTTAGGGTTAGGGAACACCGGGGAGCTGTTTTTT.

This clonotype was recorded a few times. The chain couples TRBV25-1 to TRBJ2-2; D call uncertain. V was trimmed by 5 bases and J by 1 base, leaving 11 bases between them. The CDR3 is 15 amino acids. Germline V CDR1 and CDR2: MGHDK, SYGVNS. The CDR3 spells CASSLRSWNTGELFF. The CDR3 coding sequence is TGTGCCAGCAGTTTGCGGAGTTGGAACACCGGGGAGCTGTTTTTT. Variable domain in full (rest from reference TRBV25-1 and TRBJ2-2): EADIYQTPRYLVIGTGKKITLECSQTMGHDKMYWYQQDPGMELHLIHYSYGVNSTEKGDLSSESTVSRIRTEHFPLTLESARPSHTSQYLCASSLRSWNTGELFFGEGSRLTVL.

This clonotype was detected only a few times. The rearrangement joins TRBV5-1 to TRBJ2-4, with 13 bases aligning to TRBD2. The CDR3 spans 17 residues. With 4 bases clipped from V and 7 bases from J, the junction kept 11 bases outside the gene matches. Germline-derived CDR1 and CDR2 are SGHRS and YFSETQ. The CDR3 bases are TGCGCCAGCAGCCGGGGACAGGGGACTAGCGGGATGAACATTCAGTACTTC. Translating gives CASSRGQGTSGMNIQYF.

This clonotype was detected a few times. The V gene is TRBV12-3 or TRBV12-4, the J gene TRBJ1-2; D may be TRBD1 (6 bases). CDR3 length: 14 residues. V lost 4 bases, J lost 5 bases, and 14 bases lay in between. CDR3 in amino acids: CASSSLDRSYGYTF. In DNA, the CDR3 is TGTGCCAGCAGTTCGTTGGACAGAAGTTATGGCTACACCTTC.

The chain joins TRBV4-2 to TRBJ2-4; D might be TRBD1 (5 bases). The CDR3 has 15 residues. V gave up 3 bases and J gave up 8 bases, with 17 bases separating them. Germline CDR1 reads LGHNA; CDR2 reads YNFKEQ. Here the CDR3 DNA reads TGTGCCAGCAGCCATCGACGGCAGGGTTGGGACATTCAGTACTTC. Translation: CASSHRRQGWDIQYF.

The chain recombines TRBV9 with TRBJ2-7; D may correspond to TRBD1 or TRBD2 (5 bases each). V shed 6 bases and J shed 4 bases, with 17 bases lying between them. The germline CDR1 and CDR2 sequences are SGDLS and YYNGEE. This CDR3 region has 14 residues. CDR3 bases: TGTGCCAGCACCCGAGGGACGGAGAGGTACGAGCAGTACTTC. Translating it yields CASTRGTERYEQYF.